This TCR beta chain was recovered during a study of T cell repertoires in cytomegalovirus infection. As for the study in general: In public TCR beta signatures, there were indications of both CMV infection and matching HLA type.

TCRdb independently ran MiXCR on the reads; one entry per CDR3 protein. The data contain fewer than 700,000 distinct CDR3 sequences, approximately 25% of them singletons. The CDR3 consists of 14 residues. CDR1 DFQATT and CDR2 SNEGSKA come from the germline V gene (reference sequence). The ends were cut back, 1 base at V and 4 bases at J, with 11 bases in the middle. The clonotype originates from a human donor in good health (CMV status not recorded). Some clones in this sample may be carry-over from other donors' samples. The sequenced sample was CD8+ T cells from PBMCs. This chain joins TRBV20-1 and TRBJ1-3; tentatively, D is TRBD1 (6 bases). Here the CDR3 reads CSARGVGQGNTIYF. CDR3 DNA: TGCAGTGCTAGAGGTGTAGGACAGGGAAACACCATATATTTT.